The clone carrying this TCR beta chain has only a few counts. Time point noted: healthy volunteer bleed at 6 weeks. The starting material, unfractionated whole blood, was used for total RNA extraction. The library gave individual cDNA molecules unique molecular identifiers. TCRdb processed the RACE reads anew with MiXCR; each CDR3 protein has one entry. This table holds some 81,000 distinct CDR3 sequences, around 9.3% found once. This sample was included in a study of human T cells and chemical hapten exposure. CDR1 MNHNY and CDR2 SVGAGI come from the germline V gene (reference sequence). The CDR3 extends over 13 amino acids. With 0 bases removed from V and 5 bases from J, the gap between germline ends came to 7 bases.

The sample consisted of whole blood. The origin of this receptor is a female donor in good health. Some clones in this sample may be carry-over from other donors' samples. The rearrangement joins TRBV6-6 to TRBJ1-1, with D unresolved. This CDR3 is CASSYSAETEAFF. The CDR3 DNA reads as TGTGCCAGCAGTTACTCGGCAGAGACTGAAGCTTTCTTT.